A selection of T cell receptor beta chains follows, all from one sample in a study of cytomegalovirus exposure and HLA in healthy donors. Method: immunoSEQ multiplex PCR; TCRdb's copy keeps in-frame clones and lacks some. The sample gives about 130,000 clones, approximately 80% of which show up once; about 13% is in the top ten. The sequencing input was PBMCs. The receptors derive from a woman between 40 and 50 years old in good health and CMV-seropositive. Both conserved end residues are part of each CDR3. D genes are given only for firm matches. A clone size is listed for some rows: how often the clone was seen (once, few, many), or a class if it is expanded.

D gene: TRBD2
J gene: TRBJ2-7
V gene: TRBV27
clone size: .
CDR3 protein: CASSYRLAGAEQYF
CDR3 DNA: TGTGCCAGCAGTTACAGACTAGCGGGAGCCGAGCAGTACTTC

D gene: TRBD2
J gene: TRBJ2-1
V gene: TRBV5-4
clone size: few
CDR3 protein: CASSLGPSGSDNEQFF
CDR3 DNA: TGTGCCAGCAGCTTGGGGCCTAGCGGGAGTGATAACGAGCAGTTCTTC

D gene: TRBD1
J gene: TRBJ1-1
V gene: TRBV28
clone size: .
CDR3 protein: CASSPLIQGETEAFF
CDR3 DNA: TGTGCCAGCAGTCCCCTGATACAGGGGGAGACTGAAGCTTTCTTT

D gene: .
J gene: TRBJ2-1
V gene: TRBV5-6
clone size: .
CDR3 protein: CASSLGSTDYNEQFF
CDR3 DNA: TGTGCCAGCAGCTTGGGCTCCACAGATTACAATGAGCAGTTCTTC

D gene: .
J gene: TRBJ1-1
V gene: TRBV7-3
clone size: .
CDR3 protein: CASSIGGNTEAFF
CDR3 DNA: TGTGCCAGCAGCATAGGGGGGAACACTGAAGCTTTCTTT

D gene: .
J gene: TRBJ2-1
V gene: TRBV28
clone size: once
CDR3 protein: CASSPLGGRAGNEQFF
CDR3 DNA: TGTGCCAGCAGTCCCTTAGGGGGGAGGGCCGGTAATGAGCAGTTCTTC

D gene: TRBD1
J gene: TRBJ1-1
V gene: TRBV28
clone size: .
CDR3 protein: CAIQRRPGTGGTEAFF
CDR3 DNA: TGTGCCATCCAGAGGAGACCCGGGACAGGGGGCACTGAAGCTTTCTTT

D gene: .
J gene: TRBJ1-4
V gene: TRBV5-1
clone size: .
CDR3 protein: CASSLDRGAEEKLFF
CDR3 DNA: TGCGCCAGCAGCTTGGATCGGGGGGCCGAGGAAAAACTGTTTTTT

D gene: .
J gene: TRBJ2-2
V gene: TRBV7-9
clone size: .
CDR3 protein: CASSFGLITGELFF
CDR3 DNA: TGTGCCAGCAGCTTTGGGCTAATCACCGGGGAGCTGTTTTTT

D gene: TRBD1
J gene: TRBJ1-1
V gene: TRBV10-2
clone size: .
CDR3 protein: CASRPGTASEAFF
CDR3 DNA: TGCGCCAGCAGGCCCGGGACAGCTAGTGAAGCTTTCTTT

D gene: .
J gene: TRBJ1-5
V gene: TRBV4-1
clone size: once
CDR3 protein: CASSQAPGQPQHF
CDR3 DNA: TGCGCCAGCAGCCAGGCCCCGGGGCAGCCCCAGCATTTT

D gene: TRBD2
J gene: TRBJ2-1
V gene: TRBV29-1
clone size: .
CDR3 protein: CSVEWGLALPEQFF
CDR3 DNA: TGCAGCGTTGAATGGGGACTAGCTTTGCCAGAGCAGTTCTTC

D gene: TRBD1
J gene: TRBJ2-1
V gene: TRBV7-9
clone size: medium-sized
CDR3 protein: CASSSTGVSYNEQFF
CDR3 DNA: TGTGCCAGCAGCTCGACAGGGGTCTCCTACAATGAGCAGTTCTTC

D gene: .
J gene: TRBJ2-3
V gene: TRBV9
clone size: .
CDR3 protein: CASSVAGSTDTQYF
CDR3 DNA: TGTGCCAGCAGCGTGGCGGGGAGCACAGATACGCAGTATTTT

D gene: .
J gene: TRBJ2-7
V gene: TRBV2
clone size: .
CDR3 protein: CASIGLAYEQYF
CDR3 DNA: TGTGCCAGCATCGGACTTGCCTACGAGCAGTACTTC

D gene: TRBD1
J gene: TRBJ2-2
V gene: TRBV10-3
clone size: .
CDR3 protein: CATAGTGVGGELFF
CDR3 DNA: TGTGCCACGGCCGGGACAGGGGTTGGCGGGGAGCTGTTTTTT

D gene: TRBD2
J gene: TRBJ2-5
V gene: TRBV2
clone size: .
CDR3 protein: CASSEYGGLAGGQETQYF
CDR3 DNA: TGTGCCAGCAGTGAATATGGGGGACTAGCGGGGGGACAAGAGACCCAGTACTTC

D gene: .
J gene: TRBJ2-3
V gene: TRBV5-1
clone size: .
CDR3 protein: CASSGPAPDTQYF
CDR3 DNA: TGCGCCAGCAGCGGGCCCGCCCCAGATACGCAGTATTTT

D gene: TRBD2
J gene: TRBJ2-1
V gene: TRBV5-4
clone size: .
CDR3 protein: CASSLTVGLAGVDEQFF
CDR3 DNA: TGTGCCAGCAGCTTGACGGTAGGGCTAGCGGGAGTGGATGAGCAGTTCTTC

D gene: TRBD2
J gene: TRBJ2-1
V gene: TRBV19
clone size: few
CDR3 protein: CASSIKLAGGEQFF
CDR3 DNA: TGTGCCAGTAGTATAAAACTAGCGGGTGGTGAGCAGTTCTTC

D gene: .
J gene: TRBJ1-1
V gene: TRBV15
clone size: few
CDR3 protein: CATSQDTEAFF
CDR3 DNA: TGTGCCACCAGCCAGGACACTGAAGCTTTCTTT

D gene: TRBD1
J gene: TRBJ1-2
V gene: TRBV10-3
clone size: .
CDR3 protein: CATGDRRGGNYGYTF
CDR3 DNA: TGTGCCACCGGGGACAGGCGCGGAGGGAACTATGGCTACACCTTC

D gene: TRBD2
J gene: TRBJ2-7
V gene: TRBV4-2
clone size: .
CDR3 protein: CASSQDLGGRAYEQYF
CDR3 DNA: TGTGCCAGCAGCCAAGATTTGGGGGGGAGGGCCTACGAGCAGTACTTC

D gene: TRBD2
J gene: TRBJ2-1
V gene: TRBV4-1
clone size: .
CDR3 protein: CASSDKWTSGSYNEQFF
CDR3 DNA: TGCGCCAGCAGCGATAAATGGACTAGCGGGAGTTACAATGAGCAGTTCTTC

D gene: .
J gene: TRBJ2-7
V gene: TRBV7-2
clone size: .
CDR3 protein: CASSPLPQNSYEQYF
CDR3 DNA: TGTGCCAGCAGCCCCCTCCCCCAGAACTCCTACGAGCAGTACTTC

D gene: .
J gene: TRBJ2-5
V gene: TRBV2
clone size: .
CDR3 protein: CASSERGSQTETQYF
CDR3 DNA: TGTGCCAGCAGTGAAAGAGGCTCACAAACGGAGACCCAGTACTTC

D gene: TRBD2
J gene: TRBJ2-3
V gene: TRBV7-3
clone size: .
CDR3 protein: CASSLGLAGPTDTQYF
CDR3 DNA: TGTGCCAGCAGCCTGGGACTAGCGGGCCCCACAGATACGCAGTATTTT

D gene: TRBD1
J gene: TRBJ1-2
V gene: TRBV30
clone size: .
CDR3 protein: CAWTVETGDRGYTF
CDR3 DNA: TGTGCCTGGACGGTAGAGACAGGGGATCGGGGCTACACCTTC

D gene: .
J gene: TRBJ1-3
V gene: TRBV6-5
clone size: .
CDR3 protein: CASSSGGAGNTIYF
CDR3 DNA: TGTGCCAGCTCTTCGGGGGGTGCGGGAAACACCATATATTTT

D gene: TRBD2
J gene: TRBJ2-3
V gene: TRBV10-3
clone size: .
CDR3 protein: CAISPASGIHTDTQYF
CDR3 DNA: TGTGCCATCAGCCCCGCAAGCGGGATACACACAGATACGCAGTATTTT

D gene: TRBD2
J gene: TRBJ2-7
V gene: TRBV4-1
clone size: .
CDR3 protein: CASSQVPGLAGREQYF
CDR3 DNA: TGCGCCAGCAGCCAAGTGCCGGGACTAGCGGGTCGCGAGCAGTACTTC

D gene: .
J gene: TRBJ1-1
V gene: TRBV25-1
clone size: .
CDR3 protein: CASSGCTSNTEAFF
CDR3 DNA: TGTGCCAGCAGTGGGTGCACATCGAACACTGAAGCTTTCTTT

D gene: TRBD2
J gene: TRBJ2-3
V gene: TRBV7-9
clone size: .
CDR3 protein: CASRRLGLAGGLDTQYF
CDR3 DNA: TGTGCCAGCAGACGGTTGGGGCTAGCGGGGGGACTAGATACGCAGTATTTT

D gene: .
J gene: TRBJ1-2
V gene: TRBV28
clone size: once
CDR3 protein: CASRQFRGYTF
CDR3 DNA: TGTGCCAGCAGACAATTCCGCGGCTACACCTTC

D gene: TRBD1
J gene: TRBJ1-1
V gene: TRBV28
clone size: .
CDR3 protein: CASRTGGDTEAFF
CDR3 DNA: TGTGCCAGCAGGACAGGGGGGGACACTGAAGCTTTCTTT

D gene: .
J gene: TRBJ1-1
V gene: TRBV4-1
clone size: .
CDR3 protein: CASSQEWSRLNTEAFF
CDR3 DNA: TGCGCCAGCAGCCAAGAATGGAGTAGGCTTAACACTGAAGCTTTCTTT

D gene: .
J gene: TRBJ2-1
V gene: TRBV28
clone size: .
CDR3 protein: CASSTRTGSYNEQFF
CDR3 DNA: TGTGCCAGCAGCACGCGGACTGGCTCCTACAATGAGCAGTTCTTC

D gene: .
J gene: TRBJ2-1
V gene: TRBV18
clone size: .
CDR3 protein: CASSPRRQNYNEQFF
CDR3 DNA: TGTGCCAGCTCACCACGGCGGCAGAACTACAATGAGCAGTTCTTC

D gene: .
J gene: TRBJ2-1
V gene: TRBV7-9
clone size: few
CDR3 protein: CASSLSPFGAGTYNEQFF
CDR3 DNA: TGTGCCAGCAGCTTATCCCCCTTCGGGGCGGGAACCTACAATGAGCAGTTCTTC

D gene: .
J gene: TRBJ2-2
V gene: TRBV19
clone size: .
CDR3 protein: CASSPDTRNTGELFF
CDR3 DNA: TGTGCCAGTAGTCCCGACACTAGAAACACCGGGGAGCTGTTTTTT

D gene: TRBD1
J gene: TRBJ1-1
V gene: TRBV5-5
clone size: few
CDR3 protein: CASSLIGTGGSEAFF
CDR3 DNA: TGTGCCAGCAGCTTAATAGGGACAGGGGGGTCTGAAGCTTTCTTT

D gene: .
J gene: TRBJ1-1
V gene: TRBV7-3
clone size: .
CDR3 protein: CASSLEVENTEAFF
CDR3 DNA: TGTGCCAGCAGCTTAGAGGTAGAAAACACTGAAGCTTTCTTT

D gene: .
J gene: TRBJ2-3
V gene: TRBV10-3
clone size: .
CDR3 protein: CAIRGGGTTDTQYF
CDR3 DNA: TGTGCCATCAGAGGGGGGGGGACTACAGATACGCAGTATTTT

D gene: .
J gene: TRBJ2-7
V gene: TRBV6-6
clone size: few
CDR3 protein: CASTTKGGSSYEQYF
CDR3 DNA: TGTGCCAGCACCACCAAGGGGGGGAGCTCCTACGAGCAGTACTTC

D gene: .
J gene: TRBJ2-7
V gene: TRBV11-2
clone size: .
CDR3 protein: CASSLDHERGGVRPYEQYF
CDR3 DNA: TGTGCCAGCAGCTTAGATCACGAGAGGGGCGGGGTGAGACCCTACGAGCAGTACTTC

D gene: .
J gene: TRBJ2-2
V gene: TRBV28
clone size: once
CDR3 protein: CASSPRAGLVPAGELFF
CDR3 DNA: TGTGCCAGCAGTCCCAGGGCAGGTCTAGTCCCCGCCGGGGAGCTGTTTTTT

D gene: TRBD2
J gene: TRBJ2-5
V gene: TRBV19
clone size: .
CDR3 protein: CASSGLAGGGTQYF
CDR3 DNA: TGTGCCAGTAGTGGGCTAGCGGGAGGAGGGACCCAGTACTTC

D gene: .
J gene: TRBJ2-7
V gene: TRBV21-1
clone size: .
CDR3 protein: CASSPGRHISYEQYF
CDR3 DNA: TGTGCCAGCAGCCCAGGAAGGCATATTTCCTACGAGCAGTACTTC

D gene: TRBD2
J gene: TRBJ2-2
V gene: TRBV5-5
clone size: .
CDR3 protein: CASSLTSGTSVSGELFF
CDR3 DNA: TGTGCCAGCAGTCTAACCTCCGGGACTAGCGTTTCTGGGGAGCTGTTTTTT

D gene: TRBD2
J gene: TRBJ2-7
V gene: TRBV7-9
clone size: .
CDR3 protein: CASSSPLSGRSHEQYF
CDR3 DNA: TGTGCCAGCAGCTCCCCACTAAGCGGGAGATCCCACGAGCAGTACTTC

D gene: TRBD1
J gene: TRBJ1-2
V gene: TRBV6-1
clone size: .
CDR3 protein: CASKVSGTVYGYTF
CDR3 DNA: TGTGCCAGCAAAGTGAGTGGGACAGTCTATGGCTACACCTTC